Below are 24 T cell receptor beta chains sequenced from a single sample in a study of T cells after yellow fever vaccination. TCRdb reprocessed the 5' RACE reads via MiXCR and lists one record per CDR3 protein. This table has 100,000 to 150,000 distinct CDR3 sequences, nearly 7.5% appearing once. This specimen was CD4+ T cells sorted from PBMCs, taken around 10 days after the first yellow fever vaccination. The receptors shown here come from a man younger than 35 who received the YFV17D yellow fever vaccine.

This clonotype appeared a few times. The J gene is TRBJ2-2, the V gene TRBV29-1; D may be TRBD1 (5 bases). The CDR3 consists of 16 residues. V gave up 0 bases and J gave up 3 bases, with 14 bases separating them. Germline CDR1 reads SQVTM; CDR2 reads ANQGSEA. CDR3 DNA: TGCAGCGTTGAAGACCCCAGGGTAGGCGACACCGGGGAGCTGTTTTTT. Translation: CSVEDPRVGDTGELFF.

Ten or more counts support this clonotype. CDR3 bases: TGTGCCAGCAGCCCAGGGTGGCGGGGGGGAGGAGATACGCAGTATTTT. It yields the protein CASSPGWRGGGDTQYF. The V call is TRBV7-2, the J call TRBJ2-3, with 9 bases matching TRBD2. The CDR3 covers 16 residues. Germline V CDR1 and CDR2: SGHTA, FQGNSA. Trimming cost V 5 bases and J 5 bases; bases outside gene matches: 11.

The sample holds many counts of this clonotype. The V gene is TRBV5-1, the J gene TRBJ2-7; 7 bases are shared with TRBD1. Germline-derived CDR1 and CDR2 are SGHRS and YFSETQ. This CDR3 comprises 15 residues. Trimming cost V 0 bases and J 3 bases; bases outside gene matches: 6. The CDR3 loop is CASSLAPGQSYEQYF. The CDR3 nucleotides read TGCGCCAGCAGCTTGGCCCCGGGACAGAGCTACGAGCAGTACTTC.

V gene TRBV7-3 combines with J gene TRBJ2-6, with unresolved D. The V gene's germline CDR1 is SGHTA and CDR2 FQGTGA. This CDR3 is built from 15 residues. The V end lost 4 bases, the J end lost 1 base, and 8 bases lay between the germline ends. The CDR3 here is CASSSSVSGANVLTF. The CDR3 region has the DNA TGTGCCAGCAGCTCAAGCGTATCTGGGGCCAACGTCCTGACTTTC.

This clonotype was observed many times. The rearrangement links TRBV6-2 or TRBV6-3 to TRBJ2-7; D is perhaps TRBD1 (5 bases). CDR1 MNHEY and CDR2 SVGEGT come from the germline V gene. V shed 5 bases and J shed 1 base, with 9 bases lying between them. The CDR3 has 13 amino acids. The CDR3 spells CASSDQGSYEQYV. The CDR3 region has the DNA TGTGCCAGCAGTGATCAGGGTTCCTACGAGCAGTACGTC.

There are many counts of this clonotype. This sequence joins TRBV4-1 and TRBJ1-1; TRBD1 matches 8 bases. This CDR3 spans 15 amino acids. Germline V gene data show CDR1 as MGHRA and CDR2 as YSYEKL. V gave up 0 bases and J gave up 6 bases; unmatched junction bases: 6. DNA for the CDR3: TGCGCCAGCAGCCAAGATTCAGGGGGCGCCCCTGAAGCTTTCTTT. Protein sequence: CASSQDSGGAPEAFF.

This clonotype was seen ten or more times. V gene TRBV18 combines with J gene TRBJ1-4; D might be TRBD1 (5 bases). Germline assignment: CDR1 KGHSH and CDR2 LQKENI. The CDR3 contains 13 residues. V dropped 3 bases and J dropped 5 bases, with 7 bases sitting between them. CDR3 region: CASSPGLNEKLFF. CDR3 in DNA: TGTGCCAGCTCACCGGGGCTAAATGAAAAACTGTTTTTT.

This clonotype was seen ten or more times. The CDR3 region has the DNA TGCGCCAGCAGCTTGGCTCTAGCGGGGATGGCAGATACGCAGTATTTT. It specifies CASSLALAGMADTQYF. The V gene is TRBV5-1, the J gene TRBJ2-3; 9 bases align to TRBD2. The CDR3 spans 16 residues. The V gene's germline CDR1 is SGHRS and CDR2 YFSETQ. Trimming removed 0 bases from V and 4 bases from J; junction bases left unmatched: 6.

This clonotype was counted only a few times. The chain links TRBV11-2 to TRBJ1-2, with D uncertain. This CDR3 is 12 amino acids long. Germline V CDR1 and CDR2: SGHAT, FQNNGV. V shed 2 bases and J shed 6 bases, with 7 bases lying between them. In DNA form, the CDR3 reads TGTGCCAGCAGCTTAATGGAGGATGGCTACACCTTC. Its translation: CASSLMEDGYTF.

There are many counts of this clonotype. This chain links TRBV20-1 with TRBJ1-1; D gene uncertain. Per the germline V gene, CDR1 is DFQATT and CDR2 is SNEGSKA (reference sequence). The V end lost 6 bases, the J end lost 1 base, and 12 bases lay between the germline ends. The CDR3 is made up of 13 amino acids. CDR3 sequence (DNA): TGCAGTGCCACGTTCACAGCGAACACTGAAGCTTTCTTT. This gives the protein CSATFTANTEAFF.

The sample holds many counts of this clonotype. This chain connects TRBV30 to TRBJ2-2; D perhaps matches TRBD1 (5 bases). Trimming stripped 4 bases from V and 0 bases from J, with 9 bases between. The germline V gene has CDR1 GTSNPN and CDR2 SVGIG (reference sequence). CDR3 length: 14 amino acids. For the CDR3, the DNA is TGTGCCTGGACCCAGGGTGCGAACACCGGGGAGCTGTTTTTT. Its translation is CAWTQGANTGELFF.

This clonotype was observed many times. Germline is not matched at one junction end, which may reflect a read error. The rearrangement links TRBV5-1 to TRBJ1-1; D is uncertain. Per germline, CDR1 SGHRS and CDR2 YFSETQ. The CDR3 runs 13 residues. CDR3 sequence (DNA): TGTGCCAGCAGCTTAGAATTGAACACTGAAGCTTTCTTT. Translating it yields CASSLELNTEAFF.

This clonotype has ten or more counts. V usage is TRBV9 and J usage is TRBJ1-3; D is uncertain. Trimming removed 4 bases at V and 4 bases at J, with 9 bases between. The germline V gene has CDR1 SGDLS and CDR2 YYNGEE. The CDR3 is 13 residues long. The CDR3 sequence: CASSINQGNTIYF. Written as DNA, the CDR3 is TGTGCCAGCAGCATAAATCAGGGAAACACCATATATTTT.

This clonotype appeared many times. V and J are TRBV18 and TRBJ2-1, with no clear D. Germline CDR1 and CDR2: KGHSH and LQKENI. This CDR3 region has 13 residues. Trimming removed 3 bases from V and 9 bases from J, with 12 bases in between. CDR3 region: CASSPNSGVEQFF. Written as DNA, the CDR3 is TGTGCCAGCTCACCGAACTCTGGGGTTGAGCAGTTCTTC.

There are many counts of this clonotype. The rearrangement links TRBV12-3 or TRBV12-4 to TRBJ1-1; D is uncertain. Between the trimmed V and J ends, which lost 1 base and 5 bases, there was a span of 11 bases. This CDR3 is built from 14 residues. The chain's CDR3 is CASSLVEGWTEAFF. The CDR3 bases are TGTGCCAGCAGTTTAGTTGAGGGCTGGACTGAAGCTTTCTTT.

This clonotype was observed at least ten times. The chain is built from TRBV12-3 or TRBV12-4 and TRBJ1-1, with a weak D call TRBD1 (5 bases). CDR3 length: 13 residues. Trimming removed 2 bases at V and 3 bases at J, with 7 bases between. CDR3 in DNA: TGTGCCAGCAGTTTAATGGGGGACACTGAAGCTTTCTTT. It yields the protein CASSLMGDTEAFF.

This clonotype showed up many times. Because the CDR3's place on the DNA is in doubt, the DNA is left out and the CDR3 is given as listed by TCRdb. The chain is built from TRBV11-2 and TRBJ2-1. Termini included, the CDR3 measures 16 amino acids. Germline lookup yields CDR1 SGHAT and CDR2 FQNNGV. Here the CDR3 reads CASSLDRSVRGGGQFF.

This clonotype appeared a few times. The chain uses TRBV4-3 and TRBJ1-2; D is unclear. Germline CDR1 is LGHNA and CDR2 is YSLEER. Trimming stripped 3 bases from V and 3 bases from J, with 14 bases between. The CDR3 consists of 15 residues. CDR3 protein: CASSQSLGFDYGYTF. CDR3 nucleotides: TGCGCCAGCAGCCAGTCCCTGGGTTTCGACTATGGCTACACCTTC.

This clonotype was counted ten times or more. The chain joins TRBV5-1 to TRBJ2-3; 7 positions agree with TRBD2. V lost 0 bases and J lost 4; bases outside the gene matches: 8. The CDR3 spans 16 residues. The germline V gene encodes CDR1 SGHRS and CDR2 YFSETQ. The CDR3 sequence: CASSLAAGLDSDTQYF. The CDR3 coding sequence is TGCGCCAGCAGCTTGGCCGCTGGACTAGATTCAGATACGCAGTATTTT.

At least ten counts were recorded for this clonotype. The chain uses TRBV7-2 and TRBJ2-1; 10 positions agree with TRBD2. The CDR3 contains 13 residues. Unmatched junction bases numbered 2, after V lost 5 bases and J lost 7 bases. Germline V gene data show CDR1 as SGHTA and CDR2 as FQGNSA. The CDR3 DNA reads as TGTGCCAGCAGCCGGACTAGCGGAAATGAGCAGTTCTTC. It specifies CASSRTSGNEQFF.

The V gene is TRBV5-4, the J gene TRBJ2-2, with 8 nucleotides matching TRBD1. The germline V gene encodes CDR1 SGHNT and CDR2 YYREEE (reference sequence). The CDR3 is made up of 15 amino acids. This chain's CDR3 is CVSWGQGAYTGELFF. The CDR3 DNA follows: TGTGTCTCCTGGGGGCAGGGGGCATACACCGGGGAGCTGTTTTTT.

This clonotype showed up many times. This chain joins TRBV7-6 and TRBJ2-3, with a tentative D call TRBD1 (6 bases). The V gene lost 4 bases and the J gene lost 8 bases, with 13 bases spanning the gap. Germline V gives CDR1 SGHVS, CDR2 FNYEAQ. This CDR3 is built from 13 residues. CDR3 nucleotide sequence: TGTGCCAGCAGCTCGGACAGCCCGGGTACGCAGTATTTT. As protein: CASSSDSPGTQYF.

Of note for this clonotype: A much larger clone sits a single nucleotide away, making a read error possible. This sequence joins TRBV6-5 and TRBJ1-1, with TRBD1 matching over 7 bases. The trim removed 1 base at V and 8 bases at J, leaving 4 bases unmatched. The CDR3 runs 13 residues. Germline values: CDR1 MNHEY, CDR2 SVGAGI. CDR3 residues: CASSYWTGREAFF. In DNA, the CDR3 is TGTGCCAGCAGTTACTGGACAGGACGAGAAGCTTTCTTT.

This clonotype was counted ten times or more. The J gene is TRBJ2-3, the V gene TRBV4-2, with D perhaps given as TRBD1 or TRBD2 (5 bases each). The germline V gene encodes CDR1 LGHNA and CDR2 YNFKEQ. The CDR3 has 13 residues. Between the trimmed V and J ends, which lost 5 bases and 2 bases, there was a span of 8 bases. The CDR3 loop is CASSDGTTDTQYF. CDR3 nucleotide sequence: TGTGCCAGCAGCGACGGGACCACAGATACGCAGTATTTT.